The text below deals with one T cell receptor beta chain. Its specificity is unknown. This record comes from a study of cytomegalovirus exposure and HLA in healthy donors. Overall study results and limits: It was reported that the classifier diagnosed cytomegalovirus status with high specificity and sensitivity in both the original and validation cohorts.

Trimming at V came to 3 bases and at J to 4 bases, leaving 6 bases not matched to a gene. The CDR3 sequence is 15 residues long. The V gene's germline CDR1 is KGHSH and CDR2 LQKENI. Generated by immunoSEQ multiplex PCR, the TCRdb table keeps only in-frame clones and is missing some. This sample has over 100,000 clones, with more than 75% found just once. The V gene is TRBV18, the J gene TRBJ1-2; TRBD1 matches at 9 bases. The sequenced material came from PBMCs. This sequence was found in a woman aged 18-29 years in good health and CMV-seropositive. CDR3 region: CASSPGTGQFYGYTF. CDR3 sequence (DNA): TGTGCCAGCTCACCCGGGACAGGGCAATTCTATGGCTACACCTTC. Drawing the rest from reference TRBV18 and TRBJ1-2, the complete variable domain is NAGVMQNPRHLVRRRGQEARLRCSPMKGHSHVYWYRQLPEEGLKFMVYLQKENIIDESGMPKERFSAEFPKEGPSILRIQQVVRGDSAAYFCASSPGTGQFYGYTFGSGTRLTVV.